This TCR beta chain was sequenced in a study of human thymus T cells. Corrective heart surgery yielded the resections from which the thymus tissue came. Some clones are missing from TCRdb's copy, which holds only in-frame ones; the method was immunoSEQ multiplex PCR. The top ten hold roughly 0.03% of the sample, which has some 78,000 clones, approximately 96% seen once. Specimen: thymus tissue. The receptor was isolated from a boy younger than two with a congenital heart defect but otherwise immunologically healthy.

Written as DNA, the CDR3 is TGTGCCAGCAGTTTCGTAGCGGGAGATTTTTCTGTGCAGTTCTTC. This sequence encodes CASSFVAGDFSVQFF. The chain is built from TRBV9 and TRBJ2-1, with 9 positions matching TRBD2. V lost 5 bases, J lost 12 bases, and 15 bases stayed unmatched. The CDR3 spans 15 residues. In germline, CDR1 is SGDLS, CDR2 YYNGEE.